This T cell receptor (beta chain) was recovered during a study of cytomegalovirus exposure and HLA in healthy donors. Study-wide results and limits: In vitro checks showed that three CMV-associated chains really do target CMV antigens.

Clones were read by immunoSEQ multiplex PCR, and TCRdb kept only the in-frame ones, dropping some. The sample has 130,000 or so clones, about 90% seen once. As concerns this clone: Antigen: not known.

Deletions cut 5 bases from V and 5 bases from J, with 15 bases between. CDR3 length: 14 amino acids. Germline V gives CDR1 SGHTA, CDR2 FQGNSA. From the roughly 120-subject validation cohort, which was separate from the approximately 670-subject first cohort, the donors were drawn. This chain joins TRBV7-2 and TRBJ1-1; D is ambiguous. Sequencing was done on a sample of PBMCs. This receptor was taken from a man aged 25-40 years in good health and CMV-seronegative. CDR3 in amino acids: CASSLLSTETEAFF. The CDR3 DNA is TGTGCCAGCAGCCTGTTAAGTACGGAGACTGAAGCTTTCTTT.